This TCR beta chain was sequenced in a study of technical replicates of blood from several donors. The V and J ends lost 0 bases and 6 bases, in that order; junction bases with no gene match: 4. Germline V gene data show CDR1 as SGDLS and CDR2 as YYNGEE. CDR3 length: 15 amino acids. Assay: immunoSEQ multiplex PCR; the TCRdb copy retains only in-frame clones and omits some. The sample gives over 45,000 clones, around 90% of which show up once; around 4% is in the top ten. The V gene is TRBV9, the J gene TRBJ2-1; 9 bases line up with TRBD2. This TCR was sampled from a human donor in good health. Some clones in this sample may be carry-over from other donors' samples. Material: PBMCs. CDR3 DNA sequence: TGTGCCAGCAGCGTAGGGGGACTAGCTATCAATGAGCAGTTCTTC. This codes for CASSVGGLAINEQFF.